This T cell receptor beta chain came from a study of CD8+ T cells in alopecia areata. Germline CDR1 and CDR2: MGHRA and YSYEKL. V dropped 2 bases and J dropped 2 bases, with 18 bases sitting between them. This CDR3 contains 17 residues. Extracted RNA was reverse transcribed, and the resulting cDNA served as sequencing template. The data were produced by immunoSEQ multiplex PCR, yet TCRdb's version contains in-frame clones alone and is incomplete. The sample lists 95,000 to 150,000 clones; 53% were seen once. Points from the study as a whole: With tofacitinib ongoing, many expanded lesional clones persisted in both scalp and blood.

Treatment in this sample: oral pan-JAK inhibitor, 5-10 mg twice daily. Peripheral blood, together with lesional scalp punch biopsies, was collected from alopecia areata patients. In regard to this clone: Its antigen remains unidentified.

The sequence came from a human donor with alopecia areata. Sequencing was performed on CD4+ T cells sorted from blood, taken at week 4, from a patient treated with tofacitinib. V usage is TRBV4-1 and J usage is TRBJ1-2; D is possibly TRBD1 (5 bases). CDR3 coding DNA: TGCGCCAGCAGCCAATTCCCCGTATCCGGGACGAACTATGGCTACACCTTC. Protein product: CASSQFPVSGTNYGYTF.